The sequence of this T cell receptor beta chain was determined in a study of cytomegalovirus exposure and HLA in healthy donors. Study results and caveats: Most TCR sequences were uncommon, yet certain public TCRs appeared in many donors. The listing of roughly 160 TCR beta chains classed them as cytomegalovirus-associated.

Both 60 Vbeta primers and 13 Jbeta primers went into the PCR. The repertoire was sequenced with immunoSEQ multiplex PCR; TCRdb's copy has only in-frame clones and lacks some. This repertoire shows approximately 44,000 clones, around three quarters found once; its top ten account for roughly 1.5%. As regards this clone: Its antigen is not known.

V dropped 6 bases and J dropped 0; count of bases not matched to a gene: 2. CDR1 SQVTM and CDR2 ANQGSEA come from the germline V gene. The CDR3 sequence is 13 residues long. This TCR derives from a man aged 25-40 years in good health and CMV-seronegative. This chain joins TRBV29-1 and TRBJ1-1; TRBD1 aligns across 9 bases. The specimen sequenced was PBMCs. The CDR3 DNA reads as TGCAGCGTGGACAGGGGTCTGAACACTGAAGCTTTCTTT. It encodes CSVDRGLNTEAFF.